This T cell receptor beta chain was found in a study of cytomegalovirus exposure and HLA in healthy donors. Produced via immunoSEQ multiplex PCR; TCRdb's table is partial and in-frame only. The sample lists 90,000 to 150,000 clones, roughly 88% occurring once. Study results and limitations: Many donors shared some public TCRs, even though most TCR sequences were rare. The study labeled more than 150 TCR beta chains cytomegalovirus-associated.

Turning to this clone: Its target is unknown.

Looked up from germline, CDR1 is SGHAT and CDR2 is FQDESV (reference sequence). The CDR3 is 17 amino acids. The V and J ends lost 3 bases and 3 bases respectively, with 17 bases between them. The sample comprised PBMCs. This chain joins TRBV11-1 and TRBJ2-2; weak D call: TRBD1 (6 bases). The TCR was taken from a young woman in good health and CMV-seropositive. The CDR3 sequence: CASSFETGRTDTGELFF. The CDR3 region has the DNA TGTGCCAGCAGCTTTGAGACAGGACGGACCGACACCGGGGAGCTGTTTTTT.